The present TCR beta chain was sequenced within a study of yellow fever vaccine responses in identical twins. General observations from the study: Reports say the vaccine T cell response in twins looked partly convergent and partly personalized.

Germline V gives CDR1 LGHNA, CDR2 YNFKEQ. This CDR3 has 15 residues. V was pared by 1 base and J by 3 bases, with 13 bases between. About this clonotype itself: Its antigen remains unidentified.

TCRdb analysed the RT-PCR reads with MiXCR anew, one entry per CDR3 protein. This table holds 790 or so distinct CDR3 sequences, under 85% found once. The receptor's source is a young woman who received the yellow fever vaccine. The rearrangement links TRBV4-2 to TRBJ2-7; TRBD2 might be the D (6 bases). Specimen: T cells from blood (PBMCs), unsorted or a sorted subset (not recorded which), collected before or after yellow fever vaccination (not recorded which). DNA of the CDR3: TGTGCCAGCAGCCAAGCGGAGGGAGAAAGCTACGAGCAGTACTTC. The encoded protein is CASSQAEGESYEQYF.